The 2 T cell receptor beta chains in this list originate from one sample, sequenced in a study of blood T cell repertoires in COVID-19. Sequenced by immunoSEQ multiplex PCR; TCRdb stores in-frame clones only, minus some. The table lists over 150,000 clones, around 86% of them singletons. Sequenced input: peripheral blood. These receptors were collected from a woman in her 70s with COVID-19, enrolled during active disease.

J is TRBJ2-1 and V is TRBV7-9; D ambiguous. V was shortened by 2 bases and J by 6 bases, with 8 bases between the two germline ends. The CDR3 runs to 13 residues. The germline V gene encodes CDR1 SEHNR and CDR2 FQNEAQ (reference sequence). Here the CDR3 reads CASSLWQVNEQFF. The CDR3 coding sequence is TGTGCCAGCAGCTTATGGCAAGTCAATGAGCAGTTCTTC.

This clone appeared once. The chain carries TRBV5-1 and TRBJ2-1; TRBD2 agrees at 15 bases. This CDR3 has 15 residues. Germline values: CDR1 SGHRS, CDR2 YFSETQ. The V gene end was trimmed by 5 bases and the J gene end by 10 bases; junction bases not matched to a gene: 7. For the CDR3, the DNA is TGCGCCAGCAGTACCGGGACTAGCGGGAGGCCCGAGCAGTTCTTC. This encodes CASSTGTSGRPEQFF. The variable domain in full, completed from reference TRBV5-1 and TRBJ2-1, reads KAGVTQTPRYLIKTRGQQVTLSCSPISGHRSVSWYQQTPGQGLQFLFEYFSETQRNKGNFPGRFSGRQFSNSRSEMNVSTLELGDSALYLCASSTGTSGRPEQFFGPGTRLTVL.